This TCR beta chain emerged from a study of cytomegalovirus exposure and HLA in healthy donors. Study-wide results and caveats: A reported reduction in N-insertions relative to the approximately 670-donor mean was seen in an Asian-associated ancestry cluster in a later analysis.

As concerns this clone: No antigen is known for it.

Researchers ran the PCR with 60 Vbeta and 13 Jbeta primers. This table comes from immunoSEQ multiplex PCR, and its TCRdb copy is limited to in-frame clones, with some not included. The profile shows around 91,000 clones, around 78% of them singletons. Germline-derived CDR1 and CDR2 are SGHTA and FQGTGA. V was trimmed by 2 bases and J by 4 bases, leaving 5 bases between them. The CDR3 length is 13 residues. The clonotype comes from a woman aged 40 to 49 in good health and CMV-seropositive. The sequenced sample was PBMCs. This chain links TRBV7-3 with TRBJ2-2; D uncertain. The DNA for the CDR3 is TGTGCCAGCAGCTTATCAGGCACCGGGGAGCTGTTTTTT. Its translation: CASSLSGTGELFF.